The clone carrying this TCR beta chain was seen a handful of times. Antigen unknown. PCR was performed a second time for about 6 to 12 cycles using a sample-barcoded 5' primer and a J-beta primer mix. Tags on each cDNA molecule came from a template-switch adaptor with 12 random nucleotides. MiXCR was run by TCRdb on the 5' RACE reads, yielding one entry per CDR3 protein. The sample holds about 830,000 distinct CDR3 sequences, roughly 60% seen once. The data originate from a study of blood T cells in healthy people across ages. Study-wide results and caveats: Estimates of total diversity, which came from one million sequenced T cells, were considered to be underestimates. Changes seen in expanded clonotypes were possibly confounded by donor CMV status left unknown.

Isolation of PBMCs gave at least 6 million cells per sample. Germline V lookup: CDR1 DFQATT, CDR2 SNEGSKA (reference sequence). The CDR3 runs 15 residues. This rearrangement joins TRBV20-1 to TRBJ2-4, with TRBD2 matching over 9 bases. The tail of the sequence fits TRBJ2-5 better, so the J call may be wrong. This clonotype originated in a man younger than 45 in good health. Sequencing was carried out using blood. DNA of the CDR3: TGCAGTGCTATCCCTAGCGGGGCCCACCAAGAGACCCAGTACTTC. It translates to CSAIPSGAHQETQYF.